Shown below are 12 T cell receptor beta chains from a single sample sequenced in a study of blood T cell repertoires in COVID-19. Sequencing used immunoSEQ multiplex PCR; TCRdb keeps in-frame clones, though not all of them. The table records 250,000 to 350,000 clones, about 91% of them present only once. The sample taken for sequencing was PBMCs or T cells enriched from blood (not recorded which). The receptors here all came from a woman under 30 who had recovered from COVID-19.

The chain joins TRBV2 to TRBJ1-1; D is unresolved. The CDR3 extends over 14 amino acids. CDR1 is SNHLY and CDR2 is FYNNEI in the germline V gene. The ends were cut back, 6 bases at V and 0 bases at J, with 11 bases in the middle. CDR3: CASRAQTVNTEAFF. The DNA for the CDR3 is TGTGCCAGCAGGGCCCAAACAGTGAACACTGAAGCTTTCTTT.

The CDR3 protein is CASSQVTRVDTEAFF. The CDR3 nucleotides are TGTGCCAGCAGCCAAGTTACCAGGGTGGACACTGAAGCTTTCTTT. V is TRBV4-2 and J is TRBJ1-1; possible D gene TRBD1, 5 bases. CDR1 LGHNA and CDR2 YNFKEQ come from the germline V gene. There are 15 residues in the CDR3. Trimming cost V 1 base and J 3 bases, with 12 bases left between them.

This clone was observed at least ten times. V and J are TRBV10-3 and TRBJ2-5; 10 bases are a match to TRBD1. This CDR3 is 15 amino acids long. Germline V gives CDR1 ENHRY, CDR2 SYGVKD. With V trimmed by 6 bases and J by 5 bases, 9 bases remained unmatched. For the CDR3, the DNA is TGTGCCATCAGCTTCGGGACAGGGGCTATGGAGACCCAGTACTTC. It specifies CAISFGTGAMETQYF.

The chain links TRBV27 to TRBJ1-1; possibly TRBD1 for D (6 bases). The germline V gene has CDR1 MNHEY and CDR2 SMNVEV (reference sequence). The germline V and J ends were trimmed by 5 bases and 4 bases, with 20 bases remaining between them. The CDR3 has 16 amino acids. The CDR3 region is CASSAPRTGFGTEAFF. The CDR3, as DNA: TGTGCCAGCAGTGCTCCTCGAACAGGGTTCGGCACTGAAGCTTTCTTT.

The gene calls are TRBV6-5 and TRBJ1-2, with a possible D match to TRBD1 (5 bases). The CDR3 loop spans 15 amino acids. The V and J ends lost 5 bases and 0 bases respectively, with 13 bases between them. Germline loops: CDR1 MNHEY, CDR2 SVGAGI. The DNA for the CDR3 is TGTGCCAGCAGTCTTCGACAGAACCCTAACTATGGCTACACCTTC. Protein sequence: CASSLRQNPNYGYTF.

The chain has TRBV29-1 and TRBJ2-3, with 8 bases fitting TRBD2. The CDR3 is 14 amino acids. The J segment lost 0 bases and the V segment lost 7 bases, leaving 6 bases of the junction unmatched. In germline, CDR1 is SQVTM, CDR2 ANQGSEA. DNA of the CDR3: TGCAGCGCGTCGGGAGGGTATAGCACAGATACGCAGTATTTT. Its protein is CSASGGYSTDTQYF.

The chain is built from TRBV2 and TRBJ1-3; 9 positions match TRBD1. This CDR3 spans 16 amino acids. The trim removed 11 bases at V and 4 bases at J, leaving 15 bases unmatched. Germline CDR1 SNHLY, CDR2 FYNNEI. The CDR3 bases are TGTGCCGCCCAGACAGACAGGGGGTCTTCCGGAAACACCATATATTTT. It specifies CAAQTDRGSSGNTIYF. The variable domain in full, with the rest retrieved from reference TRBV2 and TRBJ1-3, is EPEVTQTPSHQVTQMGQEVILRCVPISNHLYFYWYRQILGQKVEFLVSFYNNEISEKSEIFDDQFSVERPDGSNFTLKIRSTKLEDSAMYFCAAQTDRGSSGNTIYFGEGSWLTVV.

The CDR3 DNA reads as TGTGCCAGCAGCCCCAGACTAGCGAGACTCTACAATGAGCAGTTCTTC. Amino acid sequence: CASSPRLARLYNEQFF. V and J are TRBV13 and TRBJ2-1; 8 nucleotides agree with TRBD2. This CDR3 has 16 amino acids. V shed 5 bases and J 3 bases; nucleotides not matched to a gene: 9. The germline CDR1 and CDR2 sequences are PRHDT and FYEKMQ (reference sequence).

This sequence joins TRBV5-6 and TRBJ2-3, with 7 bases aligning to TRBD1. V was pared by 1 base and J by 2 bases, with 10 bases of the junction left unmatched. The CDR3 is 17 amino acids. Germline V CDR1 and CDR2: SGHDT, YYEEEE. The chain's CDR3 is CASSLYLRGQSTDTQYF. CDR3 nucleotides: TGTGCCAGCAGCTTGTACCTCAGGGGACAGTCCACAGATACGCAGTATTTT.

The rearrangement uses TRBV4-2 and TRBJ1-2; 9 bases are shared with TRBD1. Germline values: CDR1 LGHNA, CDR2 YNFKEQ. The CDR3 covers 16 residues. Trimming cost V 3 bases and J 5 bases; bases outside gene matches: 10. For the CDR3, the DNA is TGTGCCAGCAGCCACCCTACCGGGACAGGGACTTATGGCTACACCTTC. This codes for CASSHPTGTGTYGYTF.

The rearrangement uses TRBV2 and TRBJ1-1, with D possibly TRBD1 on 5 matching bases. The CDR3 is 17 amino acids. Germline V lookup: CDR1 SNHLY, CDR2 FYNNEI. V shed 4 bases and J shed 0 bases, with 18 bases lying between them. The CDR3 protein is CASSARQGLTMNTEAFF. As DNA, the CDR3 is TGTGCCAGCAGTGCTCGTCAGGGACTGACTATGAACACTGAAGCTTTCTTT.

The chain couples TRBV3-1 (or the pseudogene TRBV3-2) to TRBJ1-6, with D uncertain. V was shortened by 5 bases and J by 7 bases, with 15 bases between the two germline ends. This CDR3 region has 15 residues. Per germline, CDR1 LGHDT and CDR2 YNNKEL (reference sequence). Here the CDR3 DNA reads TGTGCCAGCAGCTTGACTTCACGCCACAATTCACCCCTCCACTTT. Amino acid sequence: CASSLTSRHNSPLHF.